This T cell receptor beta chain was obtained from a study of monozygotic twins with inflammatory bowel disease. This CDR3 is built from 16 residues. In germline, CDR1 is SGDLS, CDR2 YYNGEE. Study-wide results and limits: Researchers reported no repertoire similarity difference between concordant and discordant twins, possibly from limited power.

Notes on this clonotype: What it recognizes is unknown.

TCRdb re-analyzed the 5' RACE reads; it lists each CDR3 protein once, without DNA. The sample's table shows about 330,000 distinct CDR3 sequences. The clonotype was recovered from a human donor with ulcerative colitis or Crohn's disease, or a healthy co-twin of an affected twin (not recorded which). The sample was blood. The chain has TRBV9 and TRBJ1-5. The CDR3 here is CASARGWDPSNQPQHF.